This T cell receptor (beta chain) was recovered during a study of CD8 T cells in Susac syndrome (dated by TCRdb to the late 2010s). Regarding the study in general: Repertoire sequencing was used to test whether CD8+ T cell activation and differentiation in Susac syndrome was antigen driven. The clonality of the CD8+ T cell repertoire was compared across over 9 healthy donors, some 14 Susac syndrome patients and around 16 multiple sclerosis patients. Findings and caveats that apply to the study as a whole: The study acknowledged that relatively few individuals were included in the TCR sequencing and HLA analysis.

Peripheral blood CD8+ and CD4+ T cells from healthy donors, Susac syndrome patients and multiple sclerosis patients were profiled using high-throughput TCR beta sequencing. Healthy donors were included as age- and sex-matched controls. Bulk CD8+ and CD4+ T cells were purified magnetically by negative isolation, whereas CD8+ TEMRA cells were enriched by FACS. Blood was drawn into EDTA tubes, processed within 24 hours, and PBMCs were isolated by density gradient centrifugation. PBMCs destined for TCR sequencing were cryopreserved in liquid nitrogen and later thawed in a 37 °C water bath. A purity of at least 90% was achieved for sorted or isolated CD4+, CD8+ and CD8+ TEMRA cells. RNA was extracted using the RNeasy kit, and about 0.5 to 1 microgram was reverse transcribed with random hexamers. TCR beta CDR3 regions were amplified with the immunoSEQ multiplex PCR assay covering 54 Vbeta and 13 Jbeta segments. To correct PCR amplification bias, a synthetic template baseline was used for both primer optimization and computational correction. In the authors' own workflow: Reads were assigned to V, D and J genes according to IMGT and analyzed in immunoSEQ Analyzer, with only productive sequences retained. Clonality was calculated as one minus the Shannon entropy normalized by log2 of the number of productive unique sequences. Public and private clones were assessed among the 100 most prevalent clones of each patient and control. Clones were defined as Susac-specific when absent from the healthy and MS cohorts, from 1,000 to 1,100 published viral clones and from other ImmuneACCESS disease sequences. The public sequencing data were trimmed at Q25 with fastp and processed into clonotypes with MiXCR by TCRdb, which kept only in-frame beta chains. Every distinct CDR3 protein forms one entry, paired with its most common genes and DNA. These V and J calls originate from TCRdb's pipeline instead of the authors' own analysis. Recorded for this sample are 50,000 to 60,000 distinct CDR3 sequences; around 90% of them occurred a single time. Roughly 0.19% of the sample comes from the top ten.

The CDR3 contains 15 residues, cysteine and phenylalanine counted. Of all the DNA, just the CDR3 is kept, 45 bases in frame from base 1. The V end gives up 0 bases and the J end 3 bases, leaving 5 bases in the junction not matched to a gene. In the germline V gene (reference sequence), CDR1 corresponds to DFQATT and CDR2 to SNEGSKA. As regards this clonotype: Its antigen is not yet known. Within one base of it there is no much larger clone, and no base qualities were kept.

The clonotype comes from a human donor in good health. The sequenced sample was CD8+ T cells from PBMCs. The rearranged chain carries TRBV20-1 and TRBJ2-1, with 7 bases aligning to TRBD2. The CDR3 region has the sequence CSARDLSGDYNEQFF. The sequence in DNA is TGCAGTGCTAGAGATCTCAGCGGGGACTACAATGAGCAGTTCTTC.